This TCR beta chain was captured by sequencing in a study of T cell responses to AZD1222 COVID-19 vaccine. The overall study: Second doses that came at about 4 or about 12 weeks were put together. Study-level findings and limits: Increases in Spike-specific TCR breadth and depth were seen after two AZD1222 doses. The donor group comprised mostly white British people and more females; the analysis possibly underestimated clonal diversity. Reportedly, nearly half the spike-specific TCRs target unmutated variant regions.

The protocol was immunoSEQ multiplex PCR, while the TCRdb copy is restricted to in-frame clones and leaves out a portion. The sample consists of over 95,000 clones, approximately 87% of them appearing once. Points on this clone: The target antigen is unknown.

CDR3 length equals 14 residues. Germline V gene sequence: CDR1 LNHDA, CDR2 SQIVND (reference sequence). V was cut by 5 bases and J by 4 bases, with 11 bases left in between. The sequence came from an adult in good health. The V and J genes are TRBV19 and TRBJ1-4; D is perhaps TRBD1 (5 bases). Source: peripheral blood, taken on day 0 of AZD1222 vaccination. The CDR3 region has the DNA TGTGCCAGTAGTGACAGCATTCTTAATGAAAAACTGTTTTTT. Translated: CASSDSILNEKLFF.